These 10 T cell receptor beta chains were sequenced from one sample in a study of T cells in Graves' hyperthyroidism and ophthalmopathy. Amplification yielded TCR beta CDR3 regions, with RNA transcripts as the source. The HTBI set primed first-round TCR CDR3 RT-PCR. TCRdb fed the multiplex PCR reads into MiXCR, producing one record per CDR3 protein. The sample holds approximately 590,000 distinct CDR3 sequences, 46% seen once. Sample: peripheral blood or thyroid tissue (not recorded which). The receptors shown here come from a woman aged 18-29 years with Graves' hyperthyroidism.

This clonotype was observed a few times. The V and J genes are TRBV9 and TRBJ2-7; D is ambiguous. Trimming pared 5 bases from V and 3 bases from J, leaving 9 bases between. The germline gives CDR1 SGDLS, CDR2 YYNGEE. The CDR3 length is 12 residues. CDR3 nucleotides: TGTGCCAGCAGTTACCATCACTACGAGCAGTACTTC. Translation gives CASSYHHYEQYF.

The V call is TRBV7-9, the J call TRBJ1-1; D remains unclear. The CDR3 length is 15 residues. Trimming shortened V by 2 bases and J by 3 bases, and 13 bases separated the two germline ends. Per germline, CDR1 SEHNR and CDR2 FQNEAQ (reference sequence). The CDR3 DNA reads TGTGCCAGCAGCTTAAACCCCAACGTGGACACTGAAGCTTTCTTT. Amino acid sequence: CASSLNPNVDTEAFF.

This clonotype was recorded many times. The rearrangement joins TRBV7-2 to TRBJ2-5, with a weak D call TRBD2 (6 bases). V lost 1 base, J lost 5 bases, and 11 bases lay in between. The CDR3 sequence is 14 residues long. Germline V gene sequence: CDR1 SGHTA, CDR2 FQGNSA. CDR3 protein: CASSLEFGGETQYF. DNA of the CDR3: TGTGCCAGCAGCTTAGAATTTGGGGGGGAGACCCAGTACTTC.

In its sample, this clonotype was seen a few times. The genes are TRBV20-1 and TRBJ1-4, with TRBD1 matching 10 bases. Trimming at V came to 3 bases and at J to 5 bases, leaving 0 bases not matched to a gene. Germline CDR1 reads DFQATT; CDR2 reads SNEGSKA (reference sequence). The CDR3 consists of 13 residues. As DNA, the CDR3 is TGCAGTGCTAGGACAGGGGGCAATGAAAAACTGTTTTTT. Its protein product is CSARTGGNEKLFF.

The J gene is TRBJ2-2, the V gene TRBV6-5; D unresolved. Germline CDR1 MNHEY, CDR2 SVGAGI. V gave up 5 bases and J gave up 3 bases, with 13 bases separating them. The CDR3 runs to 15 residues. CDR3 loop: CASSNPRRYTGELFF. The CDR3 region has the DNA TGTGCCAGCAGTAACCCCCGACGGTACACCGGGGAGCTGTTTTTT.

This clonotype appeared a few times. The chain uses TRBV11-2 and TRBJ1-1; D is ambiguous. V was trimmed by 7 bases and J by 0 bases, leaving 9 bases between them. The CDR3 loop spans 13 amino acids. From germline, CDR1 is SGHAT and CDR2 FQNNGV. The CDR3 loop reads CASKAALNTEAFF. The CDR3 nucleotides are TGTGCCAGCAAAGCAGCTCTGAACACTGAAGCTTTCTTT.

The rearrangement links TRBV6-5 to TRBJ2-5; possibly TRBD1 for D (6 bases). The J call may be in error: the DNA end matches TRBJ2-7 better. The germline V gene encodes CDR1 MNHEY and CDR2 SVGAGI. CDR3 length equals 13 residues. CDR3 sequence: CASRRRGAGEQYF. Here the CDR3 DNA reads TGTGCCAGCAGACGCAGGGGCGCGGGCGAGCAGTACTTC.

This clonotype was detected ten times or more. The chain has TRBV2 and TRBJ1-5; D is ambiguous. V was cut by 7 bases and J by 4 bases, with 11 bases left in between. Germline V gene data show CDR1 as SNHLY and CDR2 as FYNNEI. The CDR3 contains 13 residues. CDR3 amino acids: CASKTTSNQPQHF. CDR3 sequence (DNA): TGTGCCAGCAAAACGACATCTAATCAGCCCCAGCATTTT.

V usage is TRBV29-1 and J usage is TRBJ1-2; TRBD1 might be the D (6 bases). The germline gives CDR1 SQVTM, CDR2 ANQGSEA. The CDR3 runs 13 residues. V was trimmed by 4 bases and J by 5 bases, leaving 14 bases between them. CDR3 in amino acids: CSVGDTVKYGYTF. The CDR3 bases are TGCAGCGTTGGGGACACAGTGAAGTATGGCTACACCTTC.

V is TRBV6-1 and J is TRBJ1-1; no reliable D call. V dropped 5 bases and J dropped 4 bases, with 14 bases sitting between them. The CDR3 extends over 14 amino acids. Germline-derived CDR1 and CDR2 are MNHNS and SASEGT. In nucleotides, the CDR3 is TGTGCCAGCAGTATTGAGGGCCGAACCACTGAAGCTTTCTTT. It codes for CASSIEGRTTEAFF.